Described below is a single T cell receptor (beta chain) sequence and its context. Antigen unknown. The data stem from a study of cytotoxic CD8 clonotypes in ibrutinib-treated CLL. For the study at large: After median about 69 months, approximately 14 stayed in remission, about 12 progressed; responses roughly 25 partial, 2 complete. Each sample contained, on average, about 250,000 productive templates and some 90,000 productive rearrangements.

Germline-derived CDR1 and CDR2 are SNHLY and FYNNEI. The V end lost 6 bases, the J end lost 1 base, and 9 bases lay between the germline ends. This CDR3 region has 13 residues. Study-level results: Public clonotypes showed up rarely, and on treatment they shrank or held steady.

Only in-frame clones appear in the TCRdb table, and some are missing; sequencing was by immunoSEQ multiplex PCR. The sample yields about 160,000 clones, 84% seen once. The sequence derives from a human donor with chronic lymphocytic leukemia. V usage is TRBV2 and J usage is TRBJ2-5; D could derive from TRBD1 or TRBD2 (5 bases each). Material: PBMCs, obtained after 24 months of ibrutinib treatment. The CDR3 coding sequence is TGTGCCAGCAGGGTCGGGGCCCAAGAGACCCAGTACTTC. Amino acid sequence: CASRVGAQETQYF.